Listed here are 8 T cell receptor beta chains from one sample, sequenced in a study of T cell repertoires in cytomegalovirus infection. TCRdb reprocessed the reads via MiXCR and lists one record per CDR3 protein. The sample includes approximately 500,000 distinct CDR3 sequences, roughly a third of them seen just once. Their target antigens are unknown. This specimen was cultured PBMCs, taken from culture after CMV antigen stimulation. The source of these receptors is a human donor in good health (CMV status not recorded). Some clones in this sample may be carry-over from other donors' samples.

This clonotype has a handful of counts. The chain uses TRBV7-9 and TRBJ1-4; TRBD1 aligns across 7 bases. Germline assignment: CDR1 SEHNR and CDR2 FQNEAQ (reference sequence). The CDR3 extends over 16 amino acids. The J segment lost 0 bases and the V segment lost 3 bases, leaving 4 bases of the junction unmatched. CDR3 residues: CASSFSGQATNEKLFF. The CDR3 coding sequence is TGTGCCAGCAGCTTTTCCGGACAGGCAACTAATGAAAAACTGTTTTTT.

This chain links TRBV6-1 with TRBJ1-3, with TRBD1 matching 7 bases. CDR3 length equals 13 residues. In germline, CDR1 is MNHNS, CDR2 SASEGT. The V segment lost 6 bases and the J segment 7 bases; nucleotides outside the gene matches: 6. The CDR3 sequence is CASSGTVGNTIYF. In DNA form, the CDR3 reads TGTGCCAGCAGCGGGACAGTCGGGAACACCATATATTTT.

The chain joins TRBV28 to TRBJ1-1; D uncertain. The CDR3 is made up of 13 amino acids. Germline values: CDR1 MDHEN, CDR2 SYDVKM. The germline V and J ends were trimmed by 3 bases and 7 bases, with 12 bases remaining between them. The CDR3 DNA reads as TGTGCCAGCAGTTTCGCAGCTACTGTTGAAGCTTTCTTT. Protein product: CASSFAATVEAFF.

The chain recombines TRBV7-2 with TRBJ1-1; 7 bases are shared with TRBD1. The germline gives CDR1 SGHTA, CDR2 FQGNSA. The CDR3 runs 15 residues. The V and J ends lost 6 bases and 6 bases, in that order; junction bases with no gene match: 13. The CDR3 nucleotides read TGTGCCAGCAGTGCAAACAGGGGACGCAAATCTGAAGCTTTCTTT. It translates to CASSANRGRKSEAFF.

The rearrangement joins TRBV28 to TRBJ2-2, with D possibly matching TRBD1 (5 bases). V was trimmed by 4 bases and J by 5 bases, leaving 20 bases between them. CDR3 size: 17 residues. The germline V gene has CDR1 MDHEN and CDR2 SYDVKM. The CDR3 DNA reads TGTGCCAGCAGTTCTTCCGCCCACAGGTCTAGAACCGGGGAGCTGTTTTTT. Protein product: CASSSSAHRSRTGELFF. Supplemented by reference TRBV28 and TRBJ2-2, the full variable domain reads DVKVTQSSRYLVKRTGEKVFLECVQDMDHENMFWYRQDPGLGLRLIYFSYDVKMKEKGDIPEGYSVSREKKERFSLILESASTNQTSMYLCASSSSAHRSRTGELFFGEGSRLTVL.

This clonotype was seen a handful of times. V usage is TRBV12-3 or TRBV12-4 and J usage is TRBJ1-6; D is uncertain. The CDR3 totals 14 residues. Trimming stripped 7 bases from V and 9 bases from J, with 16 bases between. The CDR3 nucleotides read TGTGCCAGCAACCTTAAAGGGATTGGTTCACCCCTCCACTTT. This translates into CASNLKGIGSPLHF.

CDR3 region: CASSSLAGEIYEQYF. For the CDR3, the DNA is TGTGCCAGCAGCTCCCTAGCGGGAGAGATCTACGAGCAGTACTTC. V is TRBV6-1 and J is TRBJ2-7; 10 positions agree with TRBD2. CDR1 is MNHNS, CDR2 SASEGT, per germline. This CDR3 region has 15 residues. The V and J ends lost 6 bases and 3 bases, in that order; junction bases with no gene match: 8.

The table lists this clonotype with a few counts. The J gene is TRBJ1-1, the V gene TRBV28; 8 positions match TRBD1. The CDR3 sequence is 16 residues long. The J segment lost 3 bases and the V segment lost 5 bases, leaving 11 bases of the junction unmatched. Germline loops: CDR1 MDHEN, CDR2 SYDVKM. CDR3 coding DNA: TGTGCCAGCAGTCCAAGACAGGGGCCCAGCGACACTGAAGCTTTCTTT. Translation gives CASSPRQGPSDTEAFF.